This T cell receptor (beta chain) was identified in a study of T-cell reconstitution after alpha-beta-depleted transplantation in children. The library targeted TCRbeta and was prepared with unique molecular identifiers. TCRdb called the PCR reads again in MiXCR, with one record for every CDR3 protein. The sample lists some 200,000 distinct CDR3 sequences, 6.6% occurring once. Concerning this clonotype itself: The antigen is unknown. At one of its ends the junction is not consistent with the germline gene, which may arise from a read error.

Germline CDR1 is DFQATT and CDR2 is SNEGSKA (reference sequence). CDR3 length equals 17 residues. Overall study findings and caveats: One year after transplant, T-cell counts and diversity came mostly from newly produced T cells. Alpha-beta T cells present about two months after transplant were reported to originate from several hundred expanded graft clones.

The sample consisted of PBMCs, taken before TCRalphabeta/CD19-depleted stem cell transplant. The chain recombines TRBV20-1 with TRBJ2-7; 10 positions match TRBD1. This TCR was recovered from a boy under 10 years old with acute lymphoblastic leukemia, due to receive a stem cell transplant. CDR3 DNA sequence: TGCAGTCCTAGACCAATCGCGACAGGGGGCATGGCCTACGAGCAGTACTTC. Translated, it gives CSPRPIATGGMAYEQYF.